The 26 T cell receptor beta chains below come from one sample, sequenced in a study of blood T cell repertoires in COVID-19. Assay used: immunoSEQ multiplex PCR; TCRdb lists only in-frame clones, some missing. The top ten hold 3% to 4% of the sample, which has 200,000 to 250,000 clones, approximately 77% seen once. Sequenced sample: peripheral blood. The receptors shown here come from a woman of 80 years or more with acute or convalescent COVID-19.

The chain joins TRBV10-3 to TRBJ2-3, with 10 nucleotides matching TRBD2. This CDR3 has 14 amino acids. Germline CDR1 and CDR2: ENHRY and SYGVKD. The V and J ends lost 9 bases and 5 bases, in that order; junction bases with no gene match: 8. CDR3 nucleotide sequence: TGTGCCATAGCGGGGGGGCCAGGCAAAGATACGCAGTATTTT. Its translation is CAIAGGPGKDTQYF.

V is TRBV2 and J is TRBJ1-1, with D unresolved. Germline lookup yields CDR1 SNHLY and CDR2 FYNNEI. The CDR3 length is 12 residues. The V gene lost 10 bases and the J gene lost 5 bases, with 14 bases spanning the gap. CDR3 in amino acids: CATHGVGTEAFF. In nucleotides, the CDR3 is TGTGCCACCCACGGGGTTGGGACTGAAGCTTTCTTT.

The chain recombines TRBV7-2 with TRBJ2-1, with 9 nucleotides matching TRBD2. The CDR3 spans 15 residues. Germline loops: CDR1 SGHTA, CDR2 FQGNSA. The junction had 3 bases not matched to a gene; V was cut back by 1 base and J by 5 bases. The CDR3 here is CASSLEAGGHNEQFF. As DNA, the CDR3 is TGTGCCAGCAGCTTAGAGGCGGGGGGGCACAATGAGCAGTTCTTC.

The chain couples TRBV29-1 to TRBJ2-7; D not certain. Germline CDR1 is SQVTM and CDR2 is ANQGSEA. V gave up 0 bases and J gave up 4 bases, with 4 bases separating them. The CDR3 runs to 11 residues. CDR3 DNA: TGCAGCGTTGAAGATAAATACGAGCAGTACTTC. Residues: CSVEDKYEQYF.

This clone has just one count. This CDR3 is CASSFYRDYGYTF. The CDR3 DNA reads as TGTGCCAGCAGCTTCTACAGGGACTATGGCTACACCTTC. The chain couples TRBV11-2 to TRBJ1-2; D possibly corresponds to TRBD1 (6 bases). The CDR3 runs to 13 residues. Germline loops: CDR1 SGHAT, CDR2 FQNNGV. V was shortened by 3 bases and J by 3 bases, with 8 bases between the two germline ends.

The V call is TRBV6-6, the J call TRBJ1-6, with TRBD1 matching 7 bases. This CDR3 has 18 amino acids. Trimming at V came to 5 bases and at J to 0 bases, leaving 10 bases not matched to a gene. Germline V CDR1 and CDR2: MNHNY, SVGAGI (reference sequence). CDR3 residues: CASSRLGTASSYNSPLHF. The CDR3 bases are TGTGCCAGCAGTCGCCTGGGGACAGCTAGCTCCTATAATTCACCCCTCCACTTT.

The table lists this clone with a count of one. The CDR3 reads CASSQQGSQPQHF. As DNA, the CDR3 is TGTGCCAGCAGTCAACAGGGAAGTCAGCCCCAGCATTTT. This chain connects TRBV12-3 or TRBV12-4 to TRBJ1-5; weak D call: TRBD1 (6 bases). This CDR3 region has 13 residues. V lost 5 bases to trimming and J lost 6 bases, with 11 bases between them.

This clone was counted a few times. V is TRBV7-2 and J is TRBJ1-1; a weak D match, TRBD1 (5 bases). The CDR3 has 15 amino acids. The germline V and J ends were trimmed by 3 bases and 2 bases, with 13 bases remaining between them. The V gene's germline CDR1 is SGHTA and CDR2 FQGNSA. CDR3 in amino acids: CASSFQGTSNTEAFF. The CDR3, as DNA: TGTGCCAGCAGCTTTCAGGGAACATCCAACACTGAAGCTTTCTTT. The full variable domain, its missing parts supplied by reference TRBV7-2 and TRBJ1-1, is GAGVSQSPSNKVTEKGKDVELRCDPISGHTALYWYRQSLGQGLEFLIYFQGNSAPDKSGLPSDRFSAERTGGSVSTLTIQRTQQEDSAVYLCASSFQGTSNTEAFFGQGTRLTVV.

The chain recombines TRBV7-7 with TRBJ2-2, with 7 bases that match TRBD1. Germline V CDR1 and CDR2: SSHAT, FNYEAQ (reference sequence). Trimming at V came to 5 bases and at J to 3 bases, leaving 9 bases not matched to a gene. There are 16 residues in the CDR3. This CDR3 reads CASSPLGTGDTGELFF. DNA of the CDR3: TGTGCCAGCAGCCCGCTAGGAACAGGGGACACCGGGGAGCTGTTTTTT.

This clone appeared a few times. The V and J genes are TRBV29-1 and TRBJ1-2; the match to TRBD1 covers 9 bases. The CDR3 is 13 residues long. The ends lost 7 bases at V and 2 bases at J; junction bases unmatched: 5. Per germline, CDR1 SQVTM and CDR2 ANQGSEA. CDR3 amino acids: CSGKTGGNYGYTF. CDR3 DNA: TGCAGCGGGAAGACAGGGGGAAACTATGGCTACACCTTC.

The chain couples TRBV7-9 to TRBJ1-6; 7 bases are a match to TRBD1. This CDR3 spans 14 amino acids. Unmatched junction bases numbered 3, after V lost 5 bases and J lost 5 bases. Germline-derived CDR1 and CDR2 are SEHNR and FQNEAQ (reference sequence). The CDR3 DNA sequence: TGTGCCAGCAGCCCGGGGACAGATAATTCACCCCTCCACTTT. This sequence encodes CASSPGTDNSPLHF.

J is TRBJ2-7 and V is TRBV19; 10 bases line up with TRBD1. V was pared by 6 bases and J by 3 bases, with 8 bases of the junction left unmatched. The CDR3 length is 15 residues. Per the germline V gene, CDR1 is LNHDA and CDR2 is SQIVND (reference sequence). The CDR3 DNA reads TGTGCCAGTAGCCCCGGCGGGACAGGGGTCTACGAGCAGTACTTC. Residues: CASSPGGTGVYEQYF. Complete variable domain (other parts from reference TRBV19 and TRBJ2-7): DGGITQSPKYLFRKEGQNVTLSCEQNLNHDAMYWYRQDPGQGLRLIYYSQIVNDFQKGDIAEGYSVSREKKESFPLTVTSAQKNPTAFYLCASSPGGTGVYEQYFGPGTRLTVT.

The chain employs TRBV5-4 and TRBJ2-2; D call uncertain. Germline V gene data show CDR1 as SGHNT and CDR2 as YYREEE (reference sequence). The germline V and J ends were trimmed by 4 bases and 0 bases, with 10 bases remaining between them. The CDR3 length is 15 residues. This CDR3 is CASSQLASNTGELFF. CDR3 coding DNA: TGTGCCAGCAGCCAGTTAGCCTCGAACACCGGGGAGCTGTTTTTT.

CDR3 in amino acids: CASSQDVGGNNEQFF. The CDR3 nucleotides read TGTGCCAGCAGCCAAGATGTCGGGGGTAACAATGAGCAGTTCTTC. The chain employs TRBV3-1 (or the pseudogene TRBV3-2) and TRBJ2-1; D is perhaps TRBD2 (6 bases). Germline V CDR1 and CDR2: LGHDT, YNNKEL (reference sequence). V was clipped by 0 bases and J by 5 bases, with 11 bases between them. The CDR3 totals 15 residues.

The chain carries TRBV11-1 and TRBJ2-3; 7 nucleotides match TRBD1. CDR3 length: 16 residues. The junction had 10 bases not matched to a gene; V was cut back by 5 bases and J by 2 bases. Per germline, CDR1 SGHAT and CDR2 FQDESV (reference sequence). CDR3: CASSRGQARYTDTQYF. The CDR3 DNA reads TGTGCCAGCAGCAGAGGACAGGCCCGATACACAGATACGCAGTATTTT.

The genes are TRBV2 and TRBJ1-1; 7 nucleotides match TRBD1. This CDR3 is built from 11 residues. V lost 6 bases and J lost 8; bases outside the gene matches: 3. Per germline, CDR1 SNHLY and CDR2 FYNNEI. CDR3 nucleotide sequence: TGTGCCAGCAGGGGACAGTCGGAAGCTTTCTTT. Protein sequence: CASRGQSEAFF.

The table lists this clone with a count of one. The chain carries TRBV15 and TRBJ1-1; TRBD1 aligns across 7 bases. CDR1 is LNHNV and CDR2 is YYDKDF in the germline V gene (reference sequence). The CDR3 has 13 amino acids. With V trimmed by 8 bases and J by 4 bases, 7 bases remained unmatched. CDR3 coding DNA: TGTGCCACCCGCACCGACAGGGCCACTGAAGCTTTCTTT. Translating gives CATRTDRATEAFF.

The chain has TRBV5-1 and TRBJ1-3; TRBD1 agrees at 7 bases. After removal of 4 bases from V and 4 bases from J, the junction contained 8 bases not matched to a gene. Germline V gives CDR1 SGHRS, CDR2 YFSETQ. CDR3 length: 15 residues. The CDR3 coding sequence is TGCGCCAGCAGCCGGGAAGGGGGCACAGGAAACACCATATATTTT. This encodes CASSREGGTGNTIYF.

V gene TRBV28 combines with J gene TRBJ2-7; a possible D gene is TRBD2 (7 bases). The CDR3 contains 13 residues. In germline, CDR1 is MDHEN, CDR2 SYDVKM. Between the trimmed V and J ends, which lost 7 bases and 4 bases, there was a span of 14 bases. CDR3 bases: TGTGCCAGCACCCTTAAGGGGGGGTACGAGCAGTACTTC. This translates into CASTLKGGYEQYF.

The chain carries TRBV6-5 and TRBJ1-6; D is undetermined. Germline CDR1 and CDR2: MNHEY and SVGAGI. Trimming cost V 5 bases and J 7 bases, with 15 bases left between them. The CDR3 is 15 amino acids. CDR3: CASSIYGSENSPLHF. CDR3 nucleotide sequence: TGTGCCAGCAGTATTTACGGGTCCGAAAATTCACCCCTCCACTTT.

This chain connects TRBV19 to TRBJ1-5; 11 positions match TRBD1. The CDR3 length is 17 residues. The germline V gene encodes CDR1 LNHDA and CDR2 SQIVND (reference sequence). V shed 3 bases, J shed 1 base, and the junction held 5 bases outside the gene matches. The CDR3 nucleotides are TGTGCCAGTAGTATGCGAGGACAGGGGGCCAGCAATCAGCCCCAGCATTTT. This encodes CASSMRGQGASNQPQHF.

This chain links TRBV6-6 with TRBJ1-1; D not certain. The ends were cut back, 7 bases at V and 0 bases at J, with 9 bases in the middle. This CDR3 has 13 residues. Germline V gives CDR1 MNHNY, CDR2 SVGAGI (reference sequence). In DNA form, the CDR3 reads TGTGCCAGCACCCTGAGTATGAACACTGAAGCTTTCTTT. Its protein product is CASTLSMNTEAFF.

This chain uses TRBV2 with TRBJ1-2; tentatively, D is TRBD1 (5 bases). Looked up from germline, CDR1 is SNHLY and CDR2 is FYNNEI. The V end was cut by 6 bases, the J end by 4 bases, with 15 bases between. The CDR3 is 14 amino acids. The CDR3 sequence is CASSPGGEAYGYTF. CDR3 nucleotides: TGTGCCAGCAGCCCAGGAGGGGAAGCCTATGGCTACACCTTC.

The chain links TRBV3-1 (or the pseudogene TRBV3-2) to TRBJ1-6, with a weak D call TRBD1 (6 bases). V was trimmed by 1 base and J by 7 bases, leaving 11 bases between them. CDR3 length: 15 residues. Germline assignment: CDR1 LGHDT and CDR2 YNNKEL (reference sequence). CDR3 sequence: CASSQVTGKNSPLHF. For the CDR3, the DNA is TGTGCCAGCAGCCAAGTAACAGGGAAGAATTCACCCCTCCACTTT.

The rearrangement joins TRBV27 to TRBJ1-4; 8 nucleotides agree with TRBD1. This CDR3 spans 17 amino acids. The V and J ends lost 2 bases and 2 bases, in that order; junction bases with no gene match: 7. The V gene's germline CDR1 is MNHEY and CDR2 SMNVEV (reference sequence). The CDR3 DNA is TGTGCCAGCAGTTTAAATGGCAGGGGGCATACTAATGAAAAACTGTTTTTT. It encodes CASSLNGRGHTNEKLFF.

This clone has a single count. The chain couples TRBV6-2 or TRBV6-3 to TRBJ1-5, with 9 positions matching TRBD1. V lost 2 bases, J lost 3 bases, and 5 bases stayed unmatched. The CDR3 has 16 residues. Germline V gene lookup returns CDR1 MNHEY and CDR2 SVGEGT. This CDR3 is CASSYSRTGDNQPQHF. CDR3 coding DNA: TGTGCCAGCAGTTACAGCCGGACAGGGGACAATCAGCCCCAGCATTTT.